This TCR beta chain was recovered during a study of cytomegalovirus exposure and HLA in healthy donors. Study outcomes and limitations: In vitro, a few CMV-associated chains proved specific for CMV antigens.

Trimming at V came to 4 bases and at J to 6 bases, leaving 4 bases not matched to a gene. Per the germline V gene, CDR1 is MNHEY and CDR2 is SVGAGI. CDR3 length: 14 amino acids. Concerning this clone itself: Its cognate antigen is unknown.

Vbeta (60) and Jbeta (13) primers were used in the PCR. How the authors handled the data: A follow-up analysis tallied 60 million to 85 million unique TCR beta chains, roughly 10 million shared. Sequencing was performed with immunoSEQ multiplex PCR; in TCRdb, only in-frame clones are kept and a portion is missing. That table furnishes V, J and clone size, whereas the DNA furnished D and trimming. The sample carries about 130,000 clones, around 80% recorded once. Sequencing was performed on PBMCs. The gene calls are TRBV6-5 and TRBJ2-1; 9 nucleotides line up with TRBD1. The TCR was taken from a man under 40 in good health and CMV-seronegative. DNA of the CDR3: TGTGCCAGCAGTTCGAGACAGGGGGGCAATGAGCAGTTCTTC. Translated: CASSSRQGGNEQFF.